This TCR beta chain was found in a study of blood T cell repertoires in COVID-19 (dated by TCRdb to 2019 to 2021). In the study overall: Samples covering the acute and convalescent phases of COVID-19 were provided by collaborators in the United States, Italy and Spain. The prospective study material was composed of cDNA or gDNA derived from T cells, B-cell-depleted T cells, or PBMCs. Subjects who had been exposed to COVID-19, were actively infected with it, or had recovered from it provided the deeply sampled blood TCRbeta repertoires that made up the dataset. The repertoires were released in a freely available public database intended as a resource for research on the immune response to SARS-CoV-2. Samples were obtained from the ongoing ImmuneRACE study (first 160 participants) and from 950 to 1,500 subjects provided by 6 global collaborators. Nearly every sample came with metadata listing a de-identified subject ID, COVID-19 status, age in years and sex. HLA class I and class II types, where available, came from metadata supplied by the sample provider rather than from assay-based typing. Study-wide conclusions, independent of this receptor: The quantity of clinical and demographic metadata differed by source and by participant and was supplied without curation.

Whole blood was collected in K2EDTA tubes by collaborating institutions according to the institutions' own protocols. For TCRbeta analysis, collaborators shipped samples in one of three forms: frozen whole blood, isolated PBMCs, or DNA extracted from either of those sample types. Points on this clone: Its cognate antigen has yet to be identified. Nothing much larger sits one base from this clone, and base qualities are not available.

The immunoSEQ Assay, a bias-controlled multiplex PCR, was used to amplify TCRbeta CDR3 regions from genomic DNA. Turning to the authors' computational methods: Nucleated cell counts per sample were estimated from amplification of reference gene primers within the assay. Sequence reads were collapsed and filtered to measure the absolute abundance of every unique TCRbeta CDR3 rearrangement. Productive Simpson clonality was computed per sample as the square root of Simpson's diversity index over productive rearrangements. TCRdb re-hosts the immuneACCESS table, in-frame sequences only. Its copies lack some clones; in the studies checked, an unresolved V gene accounts for under half of them, and the cause for the rest is not known. Clonal size and the V and J genes are those of that table, whereas D and trimming came from the DNA. Here the sample has 50,000 or so clones; 75% to 90% occur a single time. Less than 8% of the sample goes to the ten largest clones.

At the junction V is shortened by 8 bases and J by 7 bases, with 15 bases in between. The germline V gene gives CDR1 as SNHLY and CDR2 as FYNNEI. Counted from cysteine to phenylalanine, this CDR3 has 12 amino acids. Only the CDR3 DNA stays, 36 bases, in frame from base 1. The chain joins TRBV2 to TRBJ2-7; too little of a D gene remains to name it. The sample consisted of peripheral blood. The receptor was isolated from a man aged 55-75 years with active COVID-19. The DNA reads TGTGCCAGCTCCGGTGACGGGTTGGAGCAGTACTTC. This yields the protein CASSGDGLEQYF.